The rows below give T cell receptor beta chains drawn from one sample of a study of blood T cell repertoires in COVID-19. Repertoires were generated with immunoSEQ multiplex PCR, while TCRdb's copy carries only in-frame clones and drops some. This sample has roughly 410,000 clones; approximately 89% occur once, and the top ten carry about 1.6%. The source material was peripheral blood. These receptor sequences come from a woman aged 40 to 49 with COVID-19, enrolled during active disease. CDR3s include the opening cysteine and the closing phenylalanine or tryptophan. Fields, in order: J gene, clone size, V gene, D gene, CDR3 protein, CDR3 DNA. A D gene is named only where the DNA matches it firmly. The size of a clone is reported for some rows only, either as once, few or many, or as a class for expanded clones.

TRBJ1-5,-,TRBV19,TRBD1,CASSRGPNQPQHF,TGTGCCAGCTCCAGGGGGCCTAATCAGCCCCAGCATTTT
TRBJ2-3,-,TRBV7-3,TRBD2,CASSLQAGGPGGTDTQYF,TGTGCCAGCAGCTTACAAGCGGGAGGGCCAGGAGGCACAGATACGCAGTATTTT
TRBJ1-2,-,TRBV28,TRBD1,CASSLVLTGGLTYGYTF,TGTGCCAGCAGTTTAGTTTTGACAGGGGGACTGACCTATGGCTACACCTTC
TRBJ1-3,-,TRBV2,-,CASSETWGVGIYF,TGTGCCAGCAGTGAAACCTGGGGAGTTGGCATATATTTT
TRBJ1-1,-,TRBV2,-,CASSPSTEAFF,TGTGCCAGCAGCCCTTCCACTGAAGCTTTCTTT
TRBJ2-7,-,TRBV11-2,TRBD2,CASSPVGGSKYEQYF,TGTGCCAGCAGTCCTGTGGGGGGGAGCAAGTACGAGCAGTACTTC
TRBJ2-2,-,TRBV19,TRBD2,CASSIWGGRSGELFF,TGTGCCAGTAGTATCTGGGGCGGGAGGTCCGGGGAGCTGTTTTTT
TRBJ2-5,-,TRBV27,-,CASSLWSGQETQYF,TGTGCCAGCAGTCTCTGGAGCGGCCAAGAGACCCAGTACTTC
TRBJ2-3,-,TRBV3-1/TRBV3-2,TRBD1,CASSHRQGSTDTQYF,TGTGCCAGCAGCCACCGACAGGGTAGCACAGATACGCAGTATTTT
TRBJ1-2,-,TRBV7-2,-,CASSIQGGTNYGYTF,TGTGCCAGCAGCATACAGGGAGGGACTAACTATGGCTACACCTTC
TRBJ1-6,-,TRBV5-4,TRBD1,CASSLEGQYNSPLHF,TGTGCCAGCAGCTTGGAGGGACAGTATAATTCACCCCTCCACTTT
TRBJ1-3,-,TRBV28,-,CASSGDINSGNTIYF,TGTGCCAGCAGTGGCGACATCAACTCTGGAAACACCATATATTTT
TRBJ1-3,-,TRBV4-3,-,CASSQAVISGNTIYF,TGCGCCAGCAGCCAGGCTGTAATCTCTGGAAACACCATATATTTT
TRBJ1-2,-,TRBV11-2,TRBD1,CASSSDRIYGYTF,TGTGCCAGCAGCTCGGACAGGATCTATGGCTACACCTTC
TRBJ2-7,-,TRBV11-2,TRBD2,CASSLRLAGDLRNEQYF,TGTGCCAGCAGCTTGCGGCTAGCGGGAGACCTTCGGAACGAGCAGTACTTC
TRBJ2-1,-,TRBV5-4,TRBD2,CASSTRLAQDEQFF,TGTGCCAGCAGCACCCGACTAGCTCAAGATGAGCAGTTCTTC
TRBJ1-3,-,TRBV9,-,CASSVYGGPGNTIYF,TGTGCCAGCAGCGTATATGGGGGCCCTGGAAACACCATATATTTT
TRBJ2-6,-,TRBV7-8,-,CASSLERGTGANVLTF,TGTGCCAGCAGCTTAGAGAGAGGGACTGGGGCCAACGTCCTGACTTTC
TRBJ2-7,-,TRBV10-3,TRBD2,CAIRTPSGRTYEQYF,TGTGCCATCAGAACCCCTAGCGGACGGACCTACGAGCAGTACTTC
TRBJ1-5,-,TRBV19,TRBD1,CASSTTGTAYSNQPQHF,TGTGCCAGTAGTACAACCGGGACAGCTTATAGCAATCAGCCCCAGCATTTT
TRBJ2-5,few,TRBV5-1,TRBD1,CASSRTGLQETQYF,TGCGCCAGCAGCAGGACAGGTCTACAAGAGACCCAGTACTTC
TRBJ1-2,-,TRBV7-2,TRBD1,CASSAPPGQGPGGYTF,TGTGCCAGCAGCGCTCCCCCGGGACAGGGGCCGGGGGGCTACACCTTC
TRBJ1-1,-,TRBV5-1,TRBD1,CASSPDRGNTEAFF,TGCGCCAGCAGCCCGGACAGGGGAAATACTGAAGCTTTCTTT
TRBJ2-3,-,TRBV9,TRBD2,CASSVAGASGGPDTQYF,TGTGCCAGCAGCGTAGCAGGGGCTAGCGGGGGCCCAGATACGCAGTATTTT
TRBJ1-1,-,TRBV9,-,CASSVDGFTEAFF,TGTGCCAGCAGCGTAGACGGGTTCACTGAAGCTTTCTTT
TRBJ2-3,-,TRBV11-1,-,CASSPQYRRDTQYF,TGTGCCAGCAGCCCCCAGTACCGCCGAGATACGCAGTATTTT
TRBJ1-2,-,TRBV9,TRBD1,CASSSAGTGAIYGYTF,TGTGCCAGCAGCTCCGCCGGGACAGGGGCAATCTATGGCTACACCTTC
TRBJ2-7,-,TRBV27,TRBD1,CASSLGARQGAYEQYF,TGTGCCAGCAGTTTGGGCGCAAGGCAGGGGGCCTACGAGCAGTACTTC
TRBJ2-5,-,TRBV7-3,TRBD2,CASSLLAGGAQETQYF,TGTGCCAGCAGCTTGCTAGCGGGGGGGGCACAAGAGACCCAGTACTTC
TRBJ2-7,few,TRBV28,-,CASDDGWSYEQYF,TGTGCCAGCGATGACGGGTGGTCCTACGAGCAGTACTTC
TRBJ1-5,-,TRBV10-3,TRBD1,CAITPDGDRPQHF,TGTGCCATCACCCCCGACGGGGACAGGCCCCAGCATTTT
TRBJ1-4,-,TRBV6-5,-,CASSPRDEKLFF,TGTGCCAGCTCCCCCAGGGATGAAAAACTGTTTTTT
TRBJ2-6,once,TRBV4-1,-,CASSQLTGSGANVLTF,TGCGCCAGCAGCCAGCTAACAGGGTCTGGGGCCAACGTCCTGACTTTC
TRBJ1-1,-,TRBV7-3,-,CASSLKGAGSTEAFF,TGTGCCAGCAGCTTAAAAGGCGCAGGAAGTACTGAAGCTTTCTTT
TRBJ2-1,once,TRBV19,-,CASSIFRDEQFF,TGTGCCAGTAGTATATTCAGGGATGAGCAGTTCTTC
TRBJ1-1,-,TRBV7-2,-,CASSPQTDMKSEAFF,TGTGCCAGCAGCCCCCAGACAGATATGAAATCTGAAGCTTTCTTT
TRBJ1-5,-,TRBV28,-,CASQGGGDQPQHF,TGTGCCAGCCAGGGCGGGGGGGATCAGCCCCAGCATTTT
TRBJ1-1,-,TRBV30,TRBD1,CAWSVRTGGEAFF,TGTGCCTGGAGCGTTAGGACAGGGGGAGAAGCTTTCTTT
TRBJ2-3,-,TRBV28,TRBD2,CASPPAASGGVGDTQYF,TGTGCCAGCCCTCCGGCGGCTAGCGGGGGGGTGGGGGATACGCAGTATTTT
TRBJ2-7,few,TRBV28,-,CASSETASSYEQYF,TGTGCCAGCAGCGAGACAGCTTCCTCCTACGAGCAGTACTTC
TRBJ2-1,many,TRBV6-2/TRBV6-3,-,CASSSPAGNEQFF,TGTGCCAGCAGTTCCCCAGCCGGGAATGAGCAGTTCTTC
TRBJ2-1,-,TRBV7-3,TRBD1,CASSPRTGDEQFF,TGTGCCAGCAGCCCACGGACAGGGGATGAGCAGTTCTTC
TRBJ1-3,-,TRBV4-3,-,CASSQIGDAGNTIYF,TGCGCCAGCAGCCAAATAGGAGACGCTGGAAACACCATATATTTT
TRBJ1-2,few,TRBV27,-,CASSLSRQTSYGYTF,TGTGCCAGCAGTTTATCTCGTCAGACTTCCTATGGCTACACCTTC
TRBJ2-7,-,TRBV7-8,TRBD1,CASSLAGTGITAHF,TGTGCCAGCAGCTTAGCTGGGACAGGGATTACGGCGCACTTC
TRBJ2-7,-,TRBV30,TRBD1,CACTRDRRGVGEQYF,TGTGCCTGTACCCGGGACAGGAGGGGGGTGGGGGAGCAGTACTTC
TRBJ1-2,few,TRBV9,TRBD1,CASSVGPLRTGGYTF,TGTGCCAGCAGCGTAGGACCCTTACGGACAGGCGGCTACACCTTC
TRBJ2-7,-,TRBV9,TRBD2,CASGLTGSGVDEQYF,TGTGCCAGCGGCCTGACCGGGAGCGGGGTCGACGAGCAGTACTTC
TRBJ1-1,-,TRBV5-1,TRBD1,CASSGGQGVGTEAFF,TGCGCCAGCAGCGGGGGACAGGGTGTTGGCACTGAAGCTTTCTTT
TRBJ2-1,-,TRBV7-8,-,CASSFAQVSYNEQFF,TGTGCCAGCAGCTTCGCACAGGTCTCCTACAATGAGCAGTTCTTC